This T cell receptor beta chain is from a study of regulatory T cells in long-lasting Graves disease. This clonotype was observed at least ten times. To make TCR beta libraries, researchers used iRepertoire HTBI primers and Arm-PCR of CDR3 regions. TCRdb used MiXCR to reprocess the multiplex PCR reads, holding one entry per CDR3 protein. The data contain 350,000 to 500,000 distinct CDR3 sequences, 14% of them singletons. Time point indicated: newly diagnosed GD, antithyroid drugs for less than 3 months. PBMC RNA served as the TCR library source. Germline V CDR1 and CDR2: GTSNPN, SVGIG (reference sequence). The CDR3 is 12 residues long. Trimming took 1 base from V and 4 from J, leaving 6 bases between them. These data were also filed under a second study, of T cells in Graves' hyperthyroidism and ophthalmopathy. From that study: Exclusions: uncontrolled infection, other autoimmune disease, pregnancy, lactation.

Sequences were derived from peripheral blood mononuclear cells (PBMCs), sampled at new diagnosis, from a patient treated with antithyroid drugs. This clonotype originated in a woman aged 45-65 years with Graves disease. V and J are TRBV30 and TRBJ2-3; weak D call: TRBD1 (6 bases). The CDR3 sequence: CAWSGTADTQYF. For the CDR3, the DNA is TGTGCCTGGAGTGGGACAGCAGATACGCAGTATTTT.